This T cell receptor beta chain was captured by sequencing in a study of CD8+CD57+ T cells in acquired aplastic anemia. Study in general: Each DNA sample taken from sorted CD4+ and CD8+ cells came to around 3.4 ug on average. Healthy donor sequencing depth: 10 million to 10.8 million CD4+, roughly 11 million CD8+ reads.

Study-wide findings and caveats: Any difference that existed in CD8+ Simpson's diversity between patients and controls was not significant. Overlap between patients and controls comprised about 30 CD8+ CDR3 sequences.

TCR beta VDJ and CDR3 profiling used genomic DNA as template. TCRdb reanalysed the reads using MiXCR and keeps one entry per CDR3 protein. The sample contains about 220,000 distinct CDR3 sequences, 34% of which appear only once. This clonotype was seen repeatedly, ten times or more. Its antigen is unidentified. The CDR3 totals 13 residues. Deletions cut 3 bases from V and 1 base from J, with 10 bases between. CDR1 is DFQATT, CDR2 SNEGSKA, per germline (reference sequence). The receptor was isolated from a human donor in good health, serving as a control. This rearrangement joins TRBV20-1 to TRBJ2-7; maybe TRBD2 (5 bases). The sample consisted of sorted CD4+, CD8+, or CD8+CD57+ T cells (not recorded which) from PBMCs. As DNA, the CDR3 is TGCAGTGCTAGTCCTAGCCGGTCCTACGAGCAGTACTTC. Its protein is CSASPSRSYEQYF.